What follows are 7 T cell receptor beta chains derived from one specimen sequenced in a study of T cell changes during pregnancy in multiple sclerosis. Assay: immunoSEQ multiplex PCR; the TCRdb copy retains only in-frame clones and omits some. This table has over 50,000 clones, just under 90% appearing once. Material: peripheral blood, obtained in the first trimester of pregnancy. All receptors come from a female donor in good health, enrolled as a control in a pregnancy study.

The gene calls are TRBV7-9 and TRBJ1-1; maybe TRBD1 (6 bases). V dropped 5 bases and J dropped 0 bases, with 13 bases sitting between them. CDR3 size: 15 residues. Germline loops: CDR1 SEHNR, CDR2 FQNEAQ (reference sequence). CDR3 in DNA: TGTGCCAGCAGCCCGATGACAGGTATGAACACTGAAGCTTTCTTT. This codes for CASSPMTGMNTEAFF.

The chain employs TRBV5-5 and TRBJ2-3; 9 bases fit TRBD1. The V gene's germline CDR1 is SGHKS and CDR2 YYEKEE (reference sequence). J lost 5 bases, V lost 3 bases, and 4 bases had no gene match. The CDR3 totals 14 residues. CDR3 in amino acids: CASSSGQGGDTQYF. The CDR3 DNA reads TGTGCCAGCAGCTCGGGACAGGGTGGAGATACGCAGTATTTT.

This chain connects TRBV2 to TRBJ1-5; D is uncertain. This CDR3 region has 13 residues. Trimming stripped 7 bases from V and 4 bases from J, with 11 bases between. The V gene's germline CDR1 is SNHLY and CDR2 FYNNEI. CDR3 region: CASKLRGNQPQHF. The CDR3 region has the DNA TGTGCCAGCAAGTTAAGAGGGAATCAGCCCCAGCATTTT.

V usage is TRBV7-9 and J usage is TRBJ2-1; 9 nucleotides match TRBD1. The germline V gene has CDR1 SEHNR and CDR2 FQNEAQ (reference sequence). Germline trimming cut 5 bases from V and 5 bases from J; bases unmatched to any gene: 7. This CDR3 is 15 amino acids long. CDR3: CASSPGTGNDNEQFF. DNA of the CDR3: TGTGCCAGCAGCCCAGGGACAGGGAATGACAATGAGCAGTTCTTC.

V is TRBV7-8 and J is TRBJ2-7, with 8 nucleotides matching TRBD1. The CDR3 consists of 17 residues. V lost 0 bases and J lost 3; bases outside the gene matches: 10. CDR1 and CDR2 (germline): SGHVS, FQNEAQ. Written as DNA, the CDR3 is TGTGCCAGCAGCTTAGCGAGGGGACAGGAGATCCTCTACGAGCAGTACTTC. It encodes CASSLARGQEILYEQYF.

The J gene is TRBJ2-7, the V gene TRBV5-5; TRBD2 is a possible D gene (7 bases). The germline V gene encodes CDR1 SGHKS and CDR2 YYEKEE (reference sequence). V was cut by 5 bases and J by 5 bases, with 17 bases left in between. The length of the CDR3 is 14 residues. The CDR3 DNA is TGTGCCAGCAGTCTGGGGGGGCATAGCGACGAGCAGTACTTC. The encoded protein is CASSLGGHSDEQYF.

The chain is built from TRBV14 and TRBJ2-6; 7 bases are shared with TRBD1. CDR3 length: 15 amino acids. V lost 8 bases to trimming and J lost 4 bases; unmatched junction nucleotides: 8. In germline, CDR1 is SGHDN, CDR2 FVKESK. CDR3 loop: CASLLTGIGANVLTF. CDR3 sequence (DNA): TGTGCCAGCCTATTGACAGGGATCGGGGCCAACGTCCTGACTTTC.